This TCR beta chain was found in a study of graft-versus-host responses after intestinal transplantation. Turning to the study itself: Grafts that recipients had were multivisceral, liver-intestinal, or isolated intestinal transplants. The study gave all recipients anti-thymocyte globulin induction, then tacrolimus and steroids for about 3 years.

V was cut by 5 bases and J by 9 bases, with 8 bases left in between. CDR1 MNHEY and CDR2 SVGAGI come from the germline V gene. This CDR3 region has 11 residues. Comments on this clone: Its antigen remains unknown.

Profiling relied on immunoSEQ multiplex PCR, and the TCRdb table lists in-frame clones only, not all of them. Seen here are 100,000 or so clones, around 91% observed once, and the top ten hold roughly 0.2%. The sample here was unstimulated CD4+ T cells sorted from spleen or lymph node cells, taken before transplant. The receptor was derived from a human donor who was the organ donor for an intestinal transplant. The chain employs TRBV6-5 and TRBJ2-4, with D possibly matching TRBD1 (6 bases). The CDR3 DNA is TGTGCCAGCAGTGAAGGGGGCATTCAGTACTTC. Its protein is CASSEGGIQYF.